This TCR beta chain was documented in a study of identical twins. Notes on the study in general: Models underpredicted monozygotic twin sharing of out-of-frame TCR alpha. Whereas memory repertoires showed no such difference, abundant cord blood beta clonotypes carried fewer insertions.

Template switching introduced a universal primer site, and the cDNA bore unique molecular identifiers. TCRdb re-analysed the 5' RACE reads in MiXCR, keeping a single row per CDR3 protein. In the table there are 350,000 to 450,000 distinct CDR3 sequences, approximately 17% of which are singletons. Germline CDR1 is LGHDT and CDR2 is YNNKEL (reference sequence). There are 13 residues in the CDR3. Trimming took 1 base from V and 7 from J, leaving 8 bases between them. Remarks on this clonotype: What it recognizes is unknown.

This receptor was taken from a middle-aged man in good health. This chain joins TRBV3-1 and TRBJ2-4, with D perhaps matching TRBD1 (6 bases). The sample comprised naive T cells sorted from blood. In DNA form, the CDR3 reads TGTGCCAGCAGCCAAGGCCAGGGGAACATTCAGTACTTC. Its protein product is CASSQGQGNIQYF.